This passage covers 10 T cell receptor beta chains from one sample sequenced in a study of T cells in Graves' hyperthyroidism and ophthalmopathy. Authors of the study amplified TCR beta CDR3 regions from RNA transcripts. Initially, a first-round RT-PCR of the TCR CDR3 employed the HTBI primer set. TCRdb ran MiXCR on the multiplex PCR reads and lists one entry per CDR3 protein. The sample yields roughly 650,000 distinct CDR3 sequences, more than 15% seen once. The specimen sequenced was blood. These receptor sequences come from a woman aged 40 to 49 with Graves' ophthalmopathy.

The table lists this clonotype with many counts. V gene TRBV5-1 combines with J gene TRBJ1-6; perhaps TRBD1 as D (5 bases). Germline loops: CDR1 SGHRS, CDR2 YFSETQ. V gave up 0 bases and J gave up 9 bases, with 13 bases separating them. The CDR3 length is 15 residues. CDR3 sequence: CASSLGREGTSPLHF. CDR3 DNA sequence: TGCGCCAGCAGCTTGGGCAGGGAGGGGACTTCACCCCTCCACTTT.

Here the CDR3 reads CATDQRQKMQPQHF. CDR3 bases: TGTGCCACCGACCAGAGACAGAAAATGCAGCCCCAGCATTTT. The chain couples TRBV28 to TRBJ1-5, with D tentatively TRBD1 (5 bases). This CDR3 comprises 14 residues. The V and J ends lost 10 bases and 7 bases respectively, with 20 bases between them. Germline V gene data show CDR1 as MDHEN and CDR2 as SYDVKM. Full variable domain (rest looked up from reference TRBV28 and TRBJ1-5): DVKVTQSSRYLVKRTGEKVFLECVQDMDHENMFWYRQDPGLGLRLIYFSYDVKMKEKGDIPEGYSVSREKKERFSLILESASTNQTSMYLCATDQRQKMQPQHFGDGTRLSIL.

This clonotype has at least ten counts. The CDR3 protein is CASSSAHWDRGPDTQYF. The CDR3 coding sequence is TGTGCCAGCAGCTCCGCTCACTGGGACAGGGGCCCAGATACGCAGTATTTT. The V and J genes are TRBV7-2 and TRBJ2-3; TRBD1 agrees at 10 bases. Per the germline V gene, CDR1 is SGHTA and CDR2 is FQGNSA. Trimming cost V 4 bases and J 4 bases; bases outside gene matches: 11. This CDR3 comprises 17 residues.

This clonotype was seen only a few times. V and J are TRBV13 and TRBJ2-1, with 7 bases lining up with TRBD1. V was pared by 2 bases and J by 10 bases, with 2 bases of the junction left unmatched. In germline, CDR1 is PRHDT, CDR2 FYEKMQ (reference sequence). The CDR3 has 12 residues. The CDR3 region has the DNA TGTGCCAGCAGCTTATTCAGGGGGGAGCAGTTCTTC. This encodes CASSLFRGEQFF.

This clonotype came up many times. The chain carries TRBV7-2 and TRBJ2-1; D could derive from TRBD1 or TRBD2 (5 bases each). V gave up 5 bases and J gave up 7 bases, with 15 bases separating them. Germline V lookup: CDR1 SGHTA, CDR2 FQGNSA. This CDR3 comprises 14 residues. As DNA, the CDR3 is TGTGCCAGCAGCCCGAGGGTTAGGGGTAATGAGCAGTTCTTC. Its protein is CASSPRVRGNEQFF.

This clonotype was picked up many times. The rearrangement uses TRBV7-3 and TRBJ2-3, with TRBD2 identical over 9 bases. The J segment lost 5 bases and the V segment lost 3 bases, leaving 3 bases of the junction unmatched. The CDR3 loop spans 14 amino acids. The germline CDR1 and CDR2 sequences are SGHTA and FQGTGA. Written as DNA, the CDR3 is TGTGCCAGCAGCTTCGCGGGAGGGGAAGATACGCAGTATTTT. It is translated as CASSFAGGEDTQYF.

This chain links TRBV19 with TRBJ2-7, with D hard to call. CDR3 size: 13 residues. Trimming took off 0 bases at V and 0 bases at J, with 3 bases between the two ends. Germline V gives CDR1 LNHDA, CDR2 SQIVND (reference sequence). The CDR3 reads CASSIDSSYEQYF. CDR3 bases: TGTGCCAGTAGTATAGACTCCTCCTACGAGCAGTACTTC.

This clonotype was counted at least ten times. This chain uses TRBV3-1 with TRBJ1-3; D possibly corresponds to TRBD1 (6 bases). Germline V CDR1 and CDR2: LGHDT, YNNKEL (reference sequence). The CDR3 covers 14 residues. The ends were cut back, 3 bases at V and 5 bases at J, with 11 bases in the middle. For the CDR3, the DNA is TGTGCCAGCAGCCAGACAGGACAGCGAAACACCATATATTTT. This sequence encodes CASSQTGQRNTIYF.

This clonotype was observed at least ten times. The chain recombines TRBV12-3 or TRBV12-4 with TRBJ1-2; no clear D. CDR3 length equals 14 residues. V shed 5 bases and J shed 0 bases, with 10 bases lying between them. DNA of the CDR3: TGTGCCAGCAGTCCAGAGTGGACTAACTATGGCTACACCTTC. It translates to CASSPEWTNYGYTF.

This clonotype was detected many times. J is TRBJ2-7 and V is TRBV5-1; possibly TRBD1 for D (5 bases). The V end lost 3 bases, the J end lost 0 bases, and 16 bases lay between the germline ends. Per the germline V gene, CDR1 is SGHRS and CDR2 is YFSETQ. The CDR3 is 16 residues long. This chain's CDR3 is CASSYKTDPSSYEQYF. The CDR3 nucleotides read TGCGCCAGCAGCTACAAGACAGACCCTAGCTCCTACGAGCAGTACTTC.